This T cell receptor (beta chain) was captured by sequencing in a study of control samples from healthy donors and cancer patients (dated by TCRdb to the early 2020s). The CDR3, from cysteine to phenylalanine, totals 15 residues. The retained sequence is limited to the CDR3, 45 bases, with the frame set at the first base. Trimming costs V 0 bases and J 5 bases, and their ends lie 14 bases apart. CDR1 and CDR2, looked up from the germline V gene (reference sequence), are LGHDT and YNNKEL. A remark on this clone: Its cognate antigen has yet to be identified. Base qualities are not provided; no much larger clone lies one nucleotide away.

The library relied on the immunoSEQ multiplex PCR assay. This is the immuneACCESS table as TCRdb keeps it, with only in-frame sequences that have V and J called. A part of the clones is gone; compared with another copy, unresolved V genes explain less than half, and the rest is unexplained. The sample data list around 200,000 clones, and roughly 91% of these were observed just once. Clones ranked in the top ten supply more than 1.2% of the sample. The chain employs TRBV3-1 (or the pseudogene TRBV3-2) and TRBJ2-7; a tentative D call is TRBD1 (6 bases match). The clonotype comes from a man aged 18 to 30 in good health. Sequencing was performed on blood. The CDR3 is CASSQDRGPWNEQYF. The DNA is as follows: TGTGCCAGCAGCCAAGACAGGGGCCCCTGGAACGAGCAGTACTTC.